Listed below are T cell receptor beta chains from one sample, sequenced in a study of CD8 T cells in ankylosing spondylitis. In TCRdb, the 5' RACE reads were re-called with MiXCR into one record per CDR3 protein. The sample holds about 360,000 distinct CDR3 sequences, 20% to 25% seen once. What was sequenced was blood, either unsorted or a sorted T cell fraction (not recorded which). All receptors derive from a male donor with ankylosing spondylitis or in good health (not recorded which). Each CDR3 is given with its conserved first and last residue. A D gene is named only where the DNA matches it firmly. Only some rows state a clone size, as once, few, many or a class for expanded clones.

clone size: .
V gene: TRBV6-5
J gene: TRBJ2-5
D gene: .
CDR3 DNA: TGTGCCAGCAGTTACTCGAAGGGGGAGACCCAGTACTTC
CDR3 protein: CASSYSKGETQYF

clone size: few
V gene: TRBV30
J gene: TRBJ2-3
D gene: TRBD2
CDR3 DNA: TGTGCCTGGAGTGCCGGGGGGGGCACAGATACGCAGTATTTT
CDR3 protein: CAWSAGGGTDTQYF

clone size: .
V gene: TRBV7-9
J gene: TRBJ2-5
D gene: TRBD1
CDR3 DNA: TGTGCCAGCAGCTCGTCCGGGACAGACCAAGAGACCCAGTACTTC
CDR3 protein: CASSSSGTDQETQYF

clone size: .
V gene: TRBV11-1
J gene: TRBJ2-1
D gene: TRBD1
CDR3 DNA: TGTGCCAGCAGCTTTCTACTCGGGACAGGGCGGGATGAGCAGTTCTTC
CDR3 protein: CASSFLLGTGRDEQFF

clone size: .
V gene: TRBV30
J gene: TRBJ2-1
D gene: TRBD2
CDR3 DNA: TGTGCCTGGAGTGTAGAGAGGGCTAGCGGGGGCCTCTCCTACAATGAGCAGTTCTTC
CDR3 protein: CAWSVERASGGLSYNEQFF

clone size: .
V gene: TRBV21-1
J gene: TRBJ1-6
D gene: .
CDR3 DNA: TGTGCCAGCAGCAAAGGCGGGGGTCAGGGCAATTCACCCCTCCACTTT
CDR3 protein: CASSKGGGQGNSPLHF

clone size: few
V gene: TRBV28
J gene: TRBJ2-7
D gene: TRBD2
CDR3 DNA: TGTGCCAGCAGTTACCCCGGGACTACTTACGAGCAGTACTTC
CDR3 protein: CASSYPGTTYEQYF

clone size: .
V gene: TRBV14
J gene: TRBJ2-2
D gene: TRBD2
CDR3 DNA: TGTGCCATCAGCCAAGAAATACCTAGCGGGGGGATTAACACCGGGGAGCTGTTTTTT
CDR3 protein: CAISQEIPSGGINTGELFF

clone size: few
V gene: TRBV29-1
J gene: TRBJ2-1
D gene: .
CDR3 DNA: TGCAGCGTTGTGTCGGGGGCGGGTGAGCAGTTCTTC
CDR3 protein: CSVVSGAGEQFF

clone size: .
V gene: TRBV29-1
J gene: TRBJ1-2
D gene: .
CDR3 DNA: TGCAGCGTTTTGGACTATGGCTACACCTTC
CDR3 protein: CSVLDYGYTF

clone size: few
V gene: TRBV12-3/TRBV12-4
J gene: TRBJ2-2
D gene: .
CDR3 DNA: TGTGCCAGCACCGTAGGCGGGTCCACCGGGGAGCTGTTTTTT
CDR3 protein: CASTVGGSTGELFF

clone size: few
V gene: TRBV12-3/TRBV12-4
J gene: TRBJ2-5
D gene: .
CDR3 DNA: TGTGCCAGCAGTTTGGCGGACCCGGTAACCCAGTACTTC
CDR3 protein: CASSLADPVTQYF

clone size: .
V gene: TRBV10-3
J gene: TRBJ2-3
D gene: .
CDR3 DNA: TGTGCCATCAGGCGTGACAACACAGATACGCAGTATTTT
CDR3 protein: CAIRRDNTDTQYF

clone size: few
V gene: TRBV12-3/TRBV12-4
J gene: TRBJ2-3
D gene: TRBD2
CDR3 DNA: TGTGCCAGCTTGGCCGGACTAGCGGACCTGAGGGCAGATACGCAGTATTTT
CDR3 protein: CASLAGLADLRADTQYF

clone size: few
V gene: TRBV11-2
J gene: TRBJ2-5
D gene: .
CDR3 DNA: TGTGCCAGCAGCTTACGCGACAGGGGAGGGTGGGAGACCCAGTACTTC
CDR3 protein: CASSLRDRGGWETQYF

clone size: few
V gene: TRBV12-3/TRBV12-4
J gene: TRBJ1-5
D gene: TRBD1
CDR3 DNA: TGTGCCAGCAGTCCCGGGACAGGGCAGCCCCAGCATTTT
CDR3 protein: CASSPGTGQPQHF

clone size: .
V gene: TRBV3-1
J gene: TRBJ2-6
D gene: .
CDR3 DNA: TGTGCCAGCAGCCAAGGATTCCCCAACGTCCTGACTTTC
CDR3 protein: CASSQGFPNVLTF

clone size: .
V gene: TRBV5-1
J gene: TRBJ2-1
D gene: TRBD1
CDR3 DNA: TGCGCCAGCACCCCCCGCGCAGGGGGACCGAATGAGCAGTTCTTC
CDR3 protein: CASTPRAGGPNEQFF

clone size: .
V gene: TRBV29-1
J gene: TRBJ2-5
D gene: .
CDR3 DNA: TGCAGCGTTGATGTGCCTGCCCGATTAGAGACCCAGTACTTC
CDR3 protein: CSVDVPARLETQYF

clone size: few
V gene: TRBV4-2
J gene: TRBJ2-5
D gene: TRBD2
CDR3 DNA: TGTGCCAGCAGCCAAGAAGGCGGGGGGCCCCAAGAGACCCAGTACTTC
CDR3 protein: CASSQEGGGPQETQYF

clone size: .
V gene: TRBV29-1
J gene: TRBJ2-3
D gene: TRBD2
CDR3 DNA: TGCAGCGTTGAAGCCGGCGATCGGGGGGGGGTGATGGGCACAGATACGCAGTATTTT
CDR3 protein: CSVEAGDRGGVMGTDTQYF

clone size: few
V gene: TRBV3-1
J gene: TRBJ2-2
D gene: .
CDR3 DNA: TGTGCCAGCAGCCACGTGTCCGAGAACACCGGGGAGCTGTTTTTT
CDR3 protein: CASSHVSENTGELFF

clone size: .
V gene: TRBV7-9
J gene: TRBJ2-5
D gene: .
CDR3 DNA: TGTGCCAGCAGCTTGGGGGCACAGCGGGAGACCCAGTACTTC
CDR3 protein: CASSLGAQRETQYF

clone size: few
V gene: TRBV12-3/TRBV12-4
J gene: TRBJ2-2
D gene: .
CDR3 DNA: TGTGCCAGCAGACCCACAGGGATTTCTGCCGGGGAGCTGTTTTTT
CDR3 protein: CASRPTGISAGELFF

clone size: many
V gene: TRBV12-3/TRBV12-4
J gene: TRBJ2-5
D gene: .
CDR3 DNA: TGTGCCAGCAGTTTAGCCCTACAAGAGACCCAGTACTTC
CDR3 protein: CASSLALQETQYF

clone size: .
V gene: TRBV11-2
J gene: TRBJ2-7
D gene: TRBD2
CDR3 DNA: TGTGCCAGCAGCTTATTCGGGGGGAGGGGATACGAGCAGTACTTC
CDR3 protein: CASSLFGGRGYEQYF

clone size: .
V gene: TRBV12-3/TRBV12-4
J gene: TRBJ2-1
D gene: TRBD1
CDR3 DNA: TGTGCCAGCAGTCCCTTTACAGGGGGATCCTACAATGAGCAGTTCTTC
CDR3 protein: CASSPFTGGSYNEQFF

clone size: few
V gene: TRBV29-1
J gene: TRBJ2-5
D gene: TRBD1
CDR3 DNA: TGCAGCGCGGAACAGGGGTTACAAGAGACCCAGTACTTC
CDR3 protein: CSAEQGLQETQYF

clone size: few
V gene: TRBV12-3/TRBV12-4
J gene: TRBJ2-5
D gene: .
CDR3 DNA: TGTGCCAGCAGCCCGAATTTGGGGACCCAGTACTTC
CDR3 protein: CASSPNLGTQYF

clone size: few
V gene: TRBV9
J gene: TRBJ2-6
D gene: TRBD1
CDR3 DNA: TGTGCCAGCAGCGCCGACAGGGTCGCCAACGTCCTGACTTTC
CDR3 protein: CASSADRVANVLTF

clone size: .
V gene: TRBV9
J gene: TRBJ2-1
D gene: .
CDR3 DNA: TGTGCCAGCAGCGTAGCTGGGGCAGGTTGGGATGAGCAGTTCTTC
CDR3 protein: CASSVAGAGWDEQFF

clone size: .
V gene: TRBV12-3/TRBV12-4
J gene: TRBJ2-5
D gene: TRBD1
CDR3 DNA: TGTGCCAGCAGGTCGGACAGGGGCGAGACCCAGTACTTC
CDR3 protein: CASRSDRGETQYF

clone size: many
V gene: TRBV7-3
J gene: TRBJ2-1
D gene: .
CDR3 DNA: TGTGCCAGCAGCTTATATCCCGGCCACAATGAGCAGTTCTTC
CDR3 protein: CASSLYPGHNEQFF

clone size: .
V gene: TRBV12-3/TRBV12-4
J gene: TRBJ1-4
D gene: .
CDR3 DNA: TGTGCCAGCAGTTTAGCGCAATTAGGTAGGGAAAATGAAAAACTGTTTTTT
CDR3 protein: CASSLAQLGRENEKLFF

clone size: .
V gene: TRBV12-3/TRBV12-4
J gene: TRBJ1-2
D gene: TRBD1
CDR3 DNA: TGTGCCAGCAGAGGGACAGCGACATCTAACTATGGCTACACCTTC
CDR3 protein: CASRGTATSNYGYTF

clone size: few
V gene: TRBV12-3/TRBV12-4
J gene: TRBJ1-4
D gene: .
CDR3 DNA: TGTGCCAGCAGTTTGTTCGGGAGACCTAATGAAAAACTGTTTTTT
CDR3 protein: CASSLFGRPNEKLFF

clone size: many
V gene: TRBV12-3/TRBV12-4
J gene: TRBJ1-1
D gene: .
CDR3 DNA: TGTGCCAGCAGTTTACAGGGGACTGAAGCTTTCTTT
CDR3 protein: CASSLQGTEAFF

clone size: few
V gene: TRBV4-1
J gene: TRBJ2-1
D gene: TRBD2
CDR3 DNA: TGCGCCAGCAGCCAAGATCTCGGCCGGGGGGAAGCCTACAATGAGCAGTTCTTC
CDR3 protein: CASSQDLGRGEAYNEQFF

clone size: .
V gene: TRBV12-3/TRBV12-4
J gene: TRBJ1-1
D gene: .
CDR3 DNA: TGTGCCAGCAGTCCCGAAGGGTTGAACACTGAAGCTTTCTTT
CDR3 protein: CASSPEGLNTEAFF

clone size: .
V gene: TRBV27
J gene: TRBJ2-7
D gene: .
CDR3 DNA: TGTGCCAGCAGTTACTCCGGCGAACGATACGAGCAGTACTTC
CDR3 protein: CASSYSGERYEQYF

clone size: .
V gene: TRBV4-1
J gene: TRBJ2-7
D gene: .
CDR3 DNA: TGCGCCAGCAGCCAAGAAAACAGAGAGTACGAGCAGTACTTC
CDR3 protein: CASSQENREYEQYF

clone size: .
V gene: TRBV20-1
J gene: TRBJ2-5
D gene: TRBD1
CDR3 DNA: TGCAGTGCTGATTCCAGCGGGACAGGGTGGGAGACCCAGTACTTC
CDR3 protein: CSADSSGTGWETQYF

clone size: few
V gene: TRBV18
J gene: TRBJ2-7
D gene: .
CDR3 DNA: TGTGCCAGCTCACCACAGCCGGGGGCGAGGGGGCTGGACGAGCAGTACTTC
CDR3 protein: CASSPQPGARGLDEQYF

clone size: .
V gene: TRBV6-1
J gene: TRBJ2-7
D gene: TRBD1
CDR3 DNA: TGTGCCAGCACGGACAGGGGGCAGTACGAGCAGTACTTC
CDR3 protein: CASTDRGQYEQYF

clone size: .
V gene: TRBV11-1
J gene: TRBJ2-1
D gene: .
CDR3 DNA: TGTGCCAGCAGCTTAGCCCTATTACTGGCGAATGAGCAGTTCTTC
CDR3 protein: CASSLALLLANEQFF

clone size: many
V gene: TRBV12-3/TRBV12-4
J gene: TRBJ2-3
D gene: .
CDR3 DNA: TGTGCCAGCAGTTTGCGGGGTAGCACAGATACGCAGTATTTT
CDR3 protein: CASSLRGSTDTQYF

clone size: .
V gene: TRBV29-1
J gene: TRBJ1-5
D gene: TRBD1
CDR3 DNA: TGCAGCGTTGAAGACCCGACAGGGGAGGGCAATCAGCCCCAGCATTTT
CDR3 protein: CSVEDPTGEGNQPQHF

clone size: once
V gene: TRBV10-2
J gene: TRBJ2-7
D gene: .
CDR3 DNA: TGCGCCAGCAGCGATGCTGGCTACGAGCAGTACTTC
CDR3 protein: CASSDAGYEQYF

clone size: .
V gene: TRBV2
J gene: TRBJ2-7
D gene: .
CDR3 DNA: TGTGCCAGCAGTGAAGGGGACTGGGCCTACGAGCAGTACTTC
CDR3 protein: CASSEGDWAYEQYF

clone size: few
V gene: TRBV7-9
J gene: TRBJ2-1
D gene: .
CDR3 DNA: TGTGCCAGCAGCTTAGTCGCGGACTATTGGGGATTCGGTGAGCAGTTCTTC
CDR3 protein: CASSLVADYWGFGEQFF

clone size: few
V gene: TRBV29-1
J gene: TRBJ2-1
D gene: .
CDR3 DNA: TGCAGCGTACTAATTATTGGGAATGAGCAGTTCTTC
CDR3 protein: CSVLIIGNEQFF